This T cell receptor (beta chain) was documented in a study of T cell responses to AZD1222 COVID-19 vaccine. Study-level results: The reported proportion of spike-specific TCRs targeting unmutated variant regions was nearly half. Across the whole spike, CD4 TCRs peaked at regions 160-218 and 743-854.

Remarks on this clone: As yet, its antigen is unknown.

J gave up 2 bases and V 4 bases, and 13 bases lay outside the gene matches. The CDR3 consists of 17 residues. Germline V gene sequence: CDR1 MGHRA, CDR2 YSYEKL. Some clones are missing from TCRdb's copy, which holds only in-frame ones; the method was immunoSEQ multiplex PCR. The table records some 150,000 clones, more than 70% of them present only once. V is TRBV4-1 and J is TRBJ2-7, with TRBD2 identical over 8 bases. The receptor was derived from an adult who received the AZD1222 COVID-19 vaccine. The sample consisted of peripheral blood, taken 28 days after the second AZD1222 dose. The CDR3: CASSLQPSGQGTYEQYF. For the CDR3, the DNA is TGCGCCAGCAGCCTTCAGCCTAGCGGGCAGGGAACCTACGAGCAGTACTTC.